The 23 T cell receptor beta chains listed next were all sequenced from one sample in a study of T cells after yellow fever vaccination. TCRdb reprocessed the 5' RACE reads via MiXCR and lists one record per CDR3 protein. Of some 220,000 distinct CDR3 sequences in the sample, approximately 3% were seen once. This material consisted of CD4+ T cells sorted from PBMCs, taken 10 days after the yellow fever booster vaccination. The receptor set was obtained from a man between 18 and 29 years old who received the YFV17D yellow fever vaccine.

This clonotype was picked up a small number of times. The chain employs TRBV7-3 and TRBJ2-1; 12 bases align to TRBD2. The CDR3 extends over 17 amino acids. The germline CDR1 and CDR2 sequences are SGHTA and FQGTGA. Losses at the gene ends were 0 bases for V and 7 bases for J; bases not matched to a gene: 7. The CDR3 spells CASSLTLAGGQMNEQFF. CDR3 DNA: TGTGCCAGCAGCTTAACGCTAGCGGGGGGGCAAATGAATGAGCAGTTCTTC.

The V call is TRBV14, the J call TRBJ1-6, with D possibly TRBD1 on 6 matching bases. CDR1 is SGHDN, CDR2 FVKESK, per germline. The CDR3 runs to 15 residues. The V end lost 1 base, the J end lost 7 bases, and 11 bases lay between the germline ends. CDR3 loop: CASSQVGGRNSPLHF. The CDR3 nucleotides are TGTGCCAGCAGCCAAGTCGGGGGCAGGAATTCACCCCTCCACTTT.

Ten or more counts support this clonotype. This chain uses TRBV20-1 with TRBJ2-3; no definite D call. The CDR3 sequence is 14 residues long. Trimming took 6 bases from V and 6 from J, leaving 19 bases between them. The germline V gene encodes CDR1 DFQATT and CDR2 SNEGSKA (reference sequence). CDR3 sequence reads: CSAHRALSWDTQYF. CDR3 bases: TGCAGTGCCCACCGGGCCTTAAGTTGGGATACGCAGTATTTT.

V usage is TRBV18 and J usage is TRBJ2-1; D is possibly TRBD1 or TRBD2 (6 bases each). CDR3 length equals 16 residues. Germline loops: CDR1 KGHSH, CDR2 LQKENI. Trimming shortened V by 1 base and J by 6 bases, and 16 bases separated the two germline ends. The CDR3 loop reads CASSPRPGALFNEQFF. DNA for the CDR3: TGTGCCAGCTCACCACGGCCGGGGGCCCTTTTCAATGAGCAGTTCTTC.

This clonotype was counted many times. The chain combines TRBV3-1 with TRBJ1-2; tentatively, D is TRBD1 (5 bases). Trimming stripped 3 bases from V and 3 bases from J, with 8 bases between. The CDR3 loop spans 13 amino acids. The germline CDR1 and CDR2 sequences are LGHDT and YNNKEL (reference sequence). The CDR3 here is CASSQGPYYGYTF. In DNA form, the CDR3 reads TGTGCCAGCAGCCAGGGACCCTACTATGGCTACACCTTC.

At least ten counts were recorded for this clonotype. The chain carries TRBV28 and TRBJ1-5, with 10 bases fitting TRBD1. Trimming took 6 bases from V and 7 from J; bases not matched to a gene: 3. This CDR3 comprises 13 residues. The germline V gene encodes CDR1 MDHEN and CDR2 SYDVKM. In DNA, the CDR3 is TGTGCCAGCAGAGGACAGGGGGGACAGCCCCAGCATTTT. This gives the protein CASRGQGGQPQHF.

This clonotype was picked up many times. The CDR3 bases are TGTGCCAGCAGCCCGGGACTGCTGAACACTGAAGCTTTCTTT. Amino acids: CASSPGLLNTEAFF. The J gene is TRBJ1-1, the V gene TRBV5-4, with a weak D call TRBD1 (5 bases). V lost 4 bases to trimming and J lost 0 bases, with 10 bases between them. CDR3 length: 14 amino acids. The V gene's germline CDR1 is SGHNT and CDR2 YYREEE (reference sequence).

This clonotype was seen a few times. CDR3 loop: CAWSVQGALGYTF. The CDR3 DNA follows: TGTGCCTGGAGTGTACAGGGGGCACTTGGCTACACCTTC. The J gene is TRBJ1-2, the V gene TRBV30; 9 bases match TRBD1. CDR3 length: 13 residues. The J segment lost 7 bases and the V segment lost 0 bases, leaving 3 bases of the junction unmatched. The V gene's germline CDR1 is GTSNPN and CDR2 SVGIG (reference sequence). The full variable domain, rest sourced from reference TRBV30 and TRBJ1-2, is SQTIHQWPATLVQPVGSPLSLECTVEGTSNPNLYWYRQAAGRGLQLLFYSVGIGQISSEVPQNLSASRPQDRQFILSSKKLLLSDSGFYLCAWSVQGALGYTFGSGTRLTVV.

This clonotype was seen only a few times. The chain combines TRBV5-6 with TRBJ2-7, with D maybe TRBD1 (6 bases). Germline V gene sequence: CDR1 SGHDT, CDR2 YYEEEE. Trimming left V 6 bases short and J 1 base short, with 11 bases between. The CDR3 sequence is 13 residues long. The CDR3 loop reads CASTTRGSYEQYF. As DNA, the CDR3 is TGTGCCAGCACCACCAGGGGTTCCTACGAGCAGTACTTC.

This clonotype was recorded at least ten times. The chain recombines TRBV12-3 or TRBV12-4 with TRBJ2-3; D might be TRBD1 (5 bases). Between the trimmed V and J ends, which lost 3 bases and 7 bases, there was a span of 20 bases. The CDR3 is made up of 16 amino acids. The CDR3 DNA follows: TGTGCCAGCAGTTTGGGGCCGGACCAAGTCAAGTATACGCAGTATTTT. It translates to CASSLGPDQVKYTQYF.

This clonotype was observed at least ten times. The chain combines TRBV27 with TRBJ2-1, with no clear D. The CDR3 length is 11 residues. Trimming took off 6 bases at V and 4 bases at J, with 4 bases between the two ends. CDR1 and CDR2 (germline): MNHEY, SMNVEV (reference sequence). CDR3 bases: TGTGCCAGCAGAGTTTACAATGAGCAGTTCTTC. Its translation: CASRVYNEQFF.

This clonotype has at least ten counts. J is TRBJ2-3 and V is TRBV7-3; D gene uncertain. The CDR3 loop spans 12 amino acids. Germline CDR1 is SGHTA and CDR2 is FQGTGA. V was cut by 6 bases and J by 5 bases, with 9 bases left in between. The CDR3 DNA sequence: TGTGCCAGCAGTTCAGGAGTAGATACGCAGTATTTT. This encodes CASSSGVDTQYF.

The rearrangement links TRBV6-1 to TRBJ2-5; TRBD1 aligns across 7 bases. The CDR3 is 14 amino acids. Per germline, CDR1 MNHNS and CDR2 SASEGT. The ends lost 4 bases at V and 5 bases at J; junction bases unmatched: 7. CDR3 loop: CASSGRQGFETQYF. In DNA form, the CDR3 reads TGTGCCAGCAGTGGACGACAGGGCTTTGAGACCCAGTACTTC.

The table lists this clonotype with many counts. V is TRBV5-1 and J is TRBJ2-7; D call uncertain. Germline V lookup: CDR1 SGHRS, CDR2 YFSETQ. The V end lost 2 bases, the J end lost 4 bases, and 16 bases lay between the germline ends. The CDR3 is 15 residues long. This CDR3 is CASSFMQPDPYEQYF. Here the CDR3 DNA reads TGCGCCAGCAGCTTTATGCAGCCTGATCCATACGAGCAGTACTTC.

This clonotype was recorded a few times. The V and J genes are TRBV10-3 and TRBJ1-2; D not resolved. The V end was cut by 6 bases, the J end by 0 bases, with 14 bases between. This CDR3 comprises 15 residues. Germline V CDR1 and CDR2: ENHRY, SYGVKD. The CDR3 protein is CAIRLGITANYGYTF. CDR3 nucleotide sequence: TGTGCCATCAGGTTGGGGATTACTGCTAACTATGGCTACACCTTC.

The chain links TRBV6-5 to TRBJ1-6, with 8 bases identical to TRBD1. The CDR3 contains 17 residues. V dropped 5 bases and J dropped 4; count of bases not matched to a gene: 10. Germline V CDR1 and CDR2: MNHEY, SVGAGI. CDR3 amino acids: CASSEFRQGLYNSPLHF. CDR3 sequence (DNA): TGTGCCAGCAGTGAATTTCGACAGGGGCTTTATAATTCACCCCTCCACTTT.

Many counts were recorded for this clonotype. The chain recombines TRBV7-2 with TRBJ2-1; 10 bases agree with TRBD2. In germline, CDR1 is SGHTA, CDR2 FQGNSA. V shed 5 bases, J shed 9 bases, and the junction held 16 bases outside the gene matches. The CDR3 extends over 17 amino acids. For the CDR3, the DNA is TGTGCCAGCAGCCCGACCAGCGAGCGGGGGGGCAAGGGTGAGCAGTTCTTC. It is translated as CASSPTSERGGKGEQFF.

This clonotype was observed a handful of times. The V gene is TRBV12-3 or TRBV12-4, the J gene TRBJ1-3; D uncertain. This CDR3 has 13 amino acids. The V gene lost 7 bases and the J gene lost 2 bases, with 9 bases spanning the gap. The CDR3 DNA reads as TGTGCCAGCAACTTCTCGCCTGGAAACACCATATATTTT. Protein product: CASNFSPGNTIYF.

The chain employs TRBV5-1 and TRBJ1-4; the match to TRBD1 covers 9 bases. Germline V lookup: CDR1 SGHRS, CDR2 YFSETQ. CDR3 size: 15 residues. Trimming cost V 4 bases and J 7 bases; bases outside gene matches: 8. Here the CDR3 reads CASSPYSTGGEKLFF. DNA for the CDR3: TGCGCCAGCAGCCCATATTCGACAGGGGGTGAAAAACTGTTTTTT.

The chain carries TRBV2 and TRBJ2-7; TRBD2 aligns across 12 bases. Per the germline V gene, CDR1 is SNHLY and CDR2 is FYNNEI. The CDR3 length is 15 residues. V was pared by 8 bases and J by 1 base, with 6 bases of the junction left unmatched. In DNA form, the CDR3 reads TGTGCCAGCCGACCCGGGACTAGCGGGTCCTACGAGCAGTACGTC. Its translation: CASRPGTSGSYEQYV.

This clonotype was detected many times. This sequence joins TRBV7-9 and TRBJ1-1, with D hard to call. This CDR3 has 14 residues. Per the germline V gene, CDR1 is SEHNR and CDR2 is FQNEAQ (reference sequence). V lost 1 base to trimming and J lost 11 bases, with 17 bases between them. The CDR3 spells CASSLVTANKAAFF. CDR3 coding DNA: TGTGCCAGCAGCTTAGTCACGGCGAATAAGGCGGCTTTCTTT.

This clonotype has only a few counts. The V gene is TRBV2, the J gene TRBJ1-5; no clear D. Trimming took 0 bases from V and 4 from J, leaving 10 bases between them. This CDR3 spans 15 amino acids. Germline V gene data show CDR1 as SNHLY and CDR2 as FYNNEI. The CDR3 spells CASSEARARNQPQHF. Here the CDR3 DNA reads TGTGCCAGCAGTGAAGCGAGGGCACGAAATCAGCCCCAGCATTTT.

This clonotype was counted at least ten times. The chain couples TRBV2 to TRBJ2-3; D is undetermined. Per the germline V gene, CDR1 is SNHLY and CDR2 is FYNNEI. V was trimmed by 6 bases and J by 4 bases, leaving 8 bases between them. The CDR3 has 12 residues. The CDR3 DNA reads as TGTGCCAGCAGAAGCCCCCCAGATACGCAGTATTTT. Its protein is CASRSPPDTQYF. Full variable domain (remainder filled in from reference TRBV2 and TRBJ2-3): EPEVTQTPSHQVTQMGQEVILRCVPISNHLYFYWYRQILGQKVEFLVSFYNNEISEKSEIFDDQFSVERPDGSNFTLKIRSTKLEDSAMYFCASRSPPDTQYFGPGTRLTVL.